This entry lists 23 T cell receptor beta chains sequenced from one sample in a study of blood T cells in healthy people across ages. A second about 6 to 12 cycle PCR used barcoded and J-beta primers. In TCRdb, the 5' RACE reads were re-called with MiXCR into one record per CDR3 protein. The sample gives about 580,000 distinct CDR3 sequences, about 45% of which show up once; approximately 23% is in the top ten. The sequencing sample was made of blood. The origin of the receptors is a man older than 75 in good health.

The CDR3 bases are TGCAGTGCTAGAAGGGCCGGTAGGGATGAGCAGTTCTTC. It codes for CSARRAGRDEQFF. J is TRBJ2-1 and V is TRBV20-1; D gene uncertain. V dropped 2 bases and J dropped 8 bases, with 13 bases sitting between them. This CDR3 comprises 13 residues. Germline V gene data show CDR1 as DFQATT and CDR2 as SNEGSKA (reference sequence).

The V gene is TRBV20-1, the J gene TRBJ2-1; D unclear. CDR3 length: 12 residues. CDR1 is DFQATT, CDR2 SNEGSKA, per germline (reference sequence). V dropped 0 bases and J dropped 8 bases, with 8 bases sitting between them. CDR3 bases: TGCAGTGCTAGAGATTGGAGCCATGAGCAGTTCTTC. It codes for CSARDWSHEQFF.

This clonotype appeared a few times. This chain uses TRBV20-1 with TRBJ2-5; D unclear. Germline V CDR1 and CDR2: DFQATT, SNEGSKA (reference sequence). The V and J ends lost 0 bases and 5 bases respectively, with 16 bases between them. The CDR3 covers 15 residues. CDR3 loop: CSARDLRRIGETQYF. CDR3 nucleotides: TGCAGTGCTAGAGATCTAAGAAGGATTGGGGAGACCCAGTACTTC.

A note on this clonotype: It may be a read error: a sequence one base away is much more abundant. The chain carries TRBV6-5 and TRBJ2-1; 9 nucleotides agree with TRBD1. The CDR3 runs to 14 residues. Germline loops: CDR1 MNHEY, CDR2 SVGAGI. V lost 6 bases to trimming and J lost 10 bases; unmatched junction nucleotides: 10. CDR3: CASRVGQGGYEQFF. The DNA of the CDR3 is TGTGCCAGCAGAGTGGGACAGGGCGGCTACGAGCAGTTCTTC.

The chain employs TRBV29-1 and TRBJ2-7; D possibly matches TRBD1 or TRBD2 (6 bases each). The V and J ends lost 5 bases and 5 bases respectively, with 19 bases between them. This CDR3 spans 14 amino acids. Looked up from germline, CDR1 is SQVTM and CDR2 is ANQGSEA. As DNA, the CDR3 is TGCAGCGTTCAATCAGCCGGGGGCTTCAACGAGCAGTACTTC. Amino acids: CSVQSAGGFNEQYF.

This chain uses TRBV20-1 with TRBJ2-5, with 10 bases identical to TRBD1. J gave up 4 bases and V 5 bases, and 4 bases lay outside the gene matches. This CDR3 is 13 amino acids long. Germline CDR1 and CDR2: DFQATT and SNEGSKA (reference sequence). CDR3 DNA: TGCAGTGCTCCGGGACAGGGGAGAGAGACCCAGTACTTC. It translates to CSAPGQGRETQYF.

This clonotype was detected ten times or more. The chain combines TRBV20-1 with TRBJ2-6, with a weak D call TRBD1 (5 bases). The V gene lost 3 bases and the J gene lost 0 bases, with 6 bases spanning the gap. This CDR3 region has 14 residues. Per germline, CDR1 DFQATT and CDR2 SNEGSKA (reference sequence). The CDR3 protein is CSARDNSGANVLTF. The DNA for the CDR3 is TGCAGTGCTAGGGACAACTCTGGGGCCAACGTCCTGACTTTC.

The chain has TRBV30 and TRBJ2-5; D is possibly TRBD1 (6 bases). The CDR3 contains 13 residues. Trimming stripped 4 bases from V and 2 bases from J, with 11 bases between. The V gene's germline CDR1 is GTSNPN and CDR2 SVGIG (reference sequence). The CDR3 region has the DNA TGTGCCTGGAATAGGGACATTCAAGAGACCCAGTACTTC. Its translation: CAWNRDIQETQYF.

This chain connects TRBV5-1 to TRBJ2-7, with 7 bases lining up with TRBD2. CDR1 SGHRS and CDR2 YFSETQ come from the germline V gene. V shed 3 bases, J shed 0 bases, and the junction held 9 bases outside the gene matches. The CDR3 covers 16 residues. CDR3 nucleotides: TGCGCCAGCAGCTGGTCGGGAGGAGGGGCCTCCTACGAGCAGTACTTC. Its translation: CASSWSGGGASYEQYF. The whole variable domain, filled in from reference TRBV5-1 and TRBJ2-7, reads KAGVTQTPRYLIKTRGQQVTLSCSPISGHRSVSWYQQTPGQGLQFLFEYFSETQRNKGNFPGRFSGRQFSNSRSEMNVSTLELGDSALYLCASSWSGGGASYEQYFGPGTRLTVT.

The V call is TRBV20-1, the J call TRBJ2-5; the D gene is possibly TRBD1 (5 bases). Germline V lookup: CDR1 DFQATT, CDR2 SNEGSKA (reference sequence). The CDR3 sequence is 14 residues long. V gave up 5 bases and J gave up 5 bases, with 18 bases separating them. DNA of the CDR3: TGCAGTGCTCCTCAGCGCGGACATGGGGAGACCCAGTACTTC. Its protein is CSAPQRGHGETQYF.

This clonotype was observed a few times. The gene calls are TRBV2 and TRBJ2-1; 9 nucleotides line up with TRBD2. Germline CDR1 is SNHLY and CDR2 is FYNNEI. Losses at the gene ends were 0 bases for V and 12 bases for J; bases not matched to a gene: 6. The CDR3 extends over 14 amino acids. The CDR3 is CASSEARRGGTQFF. The CDR3 DNA follows: TGTGCCAGCAGTGAAGCAAGGCGGGGGGGGACGCAGTTCTTC.

As to this clonotype: The junction departs from germline at one end; a sequencing error may be responsible. The chain has TRBV6-5 and TRBJ2-5, with D maybe TRBD1 (5 bases). The J call is uncertain, as TRBJ2-7 better fits the DNA end. The CDR3 covers 15 residues. Looked up from germline, CDR1 is MNHEY and CDR2 is SVGAGI. For the CDR3, the DNA is TGTGCCAGCAGTTATACAGGCGCGACCTCCTGCGAGCAGTACTTC. Protein: CASSYTGATSCEQYF.

Concerning this clonotype: The junction departs from germline at one end; a sequencing error may be responsible. This rearrangement joins TRBV18 to TRBJ1-1; TRBD1 agrees at 12 bases. The germline gives CDR1 KGHSH, CDR2 LQKENI. This CDR3 comprises 17 residues. The DNA for the CDR3 is TGTGCCAGCGCACCGGATCGGGACAGGGGGCGGGGCACTGAAGCTTTCTTT. It specifies CASAPDRDRGRGTEAFF.

This chain joins TRBV7-2 and TRBJ2-1; 12 bases match TRBD2. Germline CDR1 reads SGHTA; CDR2 reads FQGNSA. Trimming took 4 bases from V and 7 from J; bases not matched to a gene: 5. This CDR3 comprises 15 residues. The CDR3 coding sequence is TGTGCCAGCAGCTCAACGACTAGCGGGAGAAATGAGCAGTTCTTC. Residues: CASSSTTSGRNEQFF.

V and J are TRBV20-1 and TRBJ2-5, with a weak D call TRBD2 (6 bases). CDR1 and CDR2 (germline): DFQATT, SNEGSKA (reference sequence). Trimming pared 3 bases from V and 1 base from J, leaving 12 bases between. This CDR3 is built from 14 residues. As DNA, the CDR3 is TGCAGTGCTAGGCGAGTAGCGGCCCAAGAGACCCAGTACTTC. Translation gives CSARRVAAQETQYF.

The J gene is TRBJ2-7, the V gene TRBV2, with D perhaps being TRBD1 or TRBD2 (5 bases each). This CDR3 contains 13 residues. V gave up 7 bases and J gave up 4 bases, with 14 bases separating them. CDR1 is SNHLY, CDR2 FYNNEI, per germline. DNA of the CDR3: TGTGCCAGCACTAGTCCGGGGACGTACGAGCAGTACTTC. It is translated as CASTSPGTYEQYF.

This clonotype was counted many times. The chain has TRBV6-5 and TRBJ2-1; 11 bases line up with TRBD2. CDR3 length equals 15 residues. V was pared by 4 bases and J by 6 bases, with 5 bases of the junction left unmatched. The germline gives CDR1 MNHEY, CDR2 SVGAGI. DNA for the CDR3: TGTGCCAGCAGTTTTAGCGGGGGGGCGGTCAATGAGCAGTTCTTC. This sequence encodes CASSFSGGAVNEQFF.

The chain uses TRBV27 and TRBJ1-6; 9 nucleotides match TRBD1. The CDR3 runs 17 residues. Germline V gene lookup returns CDR1 MNHEY and CDR2 SMNVEV (reference sequence). V shed 1 base, J shed 9 bases, and the junction held 10 bases outside the gene matches. The CDR3 DNA reads as TGTGCCAGCAGTTTATTCTTATCCGGGACAGGGTTTTCACCCCTCCACTTT. Its protein product is CASSLFLSGTGFSPLHF.

The chain employs TRBV7-9 and TRBJ1-1; D uncertain. The length of the CDR3 is 15 residues. The V gene lost 3 bases and the J gene lost 4 bases, with 15 bases spanning the gap. The germline V gene has CDR1 SEHNR and CDR2 FQNEAQ (reference sequence). CDR3 coding DNA: TGTGCCAGCAGCTTTAGTAGTCTCTCGGGCACTGAAGCTTTCTTT. This sequence encodes CASSFSSLSGTEAFF.

This chain uses TRBV25-1 with TRBJ1-1; D ambiguous. Germline V gene lookup returns CDR1 MGHDK and CDR2 SYGVNS. V was shortened by 6 bases and J by 0 bases, with 8 bases between the two germline ends. The CDR3 has 13 residues. In nucleotides, the CDR3 is TGTGCCAGCAGGCAACGCATGAACACTGAAGCTTTCTTT. It is translated as CASRQRMNTEAFF.

The chain carries TRBV28 and TRBJ1-2; no clear D gene. The germline V gene has CDR1 MDHEN and CDR2 SYDVKM. The CDR3 length is 13 residues. Trimming pared 5 bases from V and 4 bases from J, leaving 11 bases between. CDR3 sequence reads: CASSPSTFYGYTF. The CDR3 region has the DNA TGTGCCAGCAGTCCCAGTACTTTCTATGGCTACACCTTC.

This clonotype was picked up a small number of times. The chain uses TRBV27 and TRBJ1-1; D not resolved. CDR1 and CDR2 (germline): MNHEY, SMNVEV (reference sequence). The CDR3 sequence is 14 residues long. The V end lost 6 bases, the J end lost 1 base, and 12 bases lay between the germline ends. This chain's CDR3 is CASSSPGENTEAFF. CDR3 DNA sequence: TGTGCCAGCAGCTCCCCTGGGGAGAACACTGAAGCTTTCTTT.

The chain employs TRBV28 and TRBJ2-5; 11 bases are a match to TRBD2. V shed 5 bases, J shed 11 bases, and the junction held 13 bases outside the gene matches. CDR1 MDHEN and CDR2 SYDVKM come from the germline V gene. The length of the CDR3 is 15 residues. The CDR3 sequence: CASSIPNSGGGQQYF. The CDR3 DNA sequence: TGTGCCAGCAGTATCCCTAATAGCGGGGGGGGACAGCAGTACTTC.